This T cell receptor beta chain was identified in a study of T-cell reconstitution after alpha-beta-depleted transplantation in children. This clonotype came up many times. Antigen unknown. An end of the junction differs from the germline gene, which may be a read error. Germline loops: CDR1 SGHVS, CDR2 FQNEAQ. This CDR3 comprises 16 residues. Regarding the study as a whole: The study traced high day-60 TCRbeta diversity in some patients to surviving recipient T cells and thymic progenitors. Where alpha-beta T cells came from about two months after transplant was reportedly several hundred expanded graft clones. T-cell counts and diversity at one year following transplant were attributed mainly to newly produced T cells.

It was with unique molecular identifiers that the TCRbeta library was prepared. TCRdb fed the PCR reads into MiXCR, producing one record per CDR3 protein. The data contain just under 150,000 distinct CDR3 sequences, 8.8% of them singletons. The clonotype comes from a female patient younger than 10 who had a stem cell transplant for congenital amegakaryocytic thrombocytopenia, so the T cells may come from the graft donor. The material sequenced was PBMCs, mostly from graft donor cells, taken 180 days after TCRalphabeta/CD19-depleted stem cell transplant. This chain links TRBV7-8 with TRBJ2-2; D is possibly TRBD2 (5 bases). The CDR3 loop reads CASRPAGVTNTGELFF. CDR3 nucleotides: TGTGCCAGCAGGCCCGCCGGGGTTACGAACACCGGGGAGCTGTTTTTC.